This TCR beta chain comes out of a study of beta chain features in type 1 diabetes. Study-level results: There was a possibility that cDNA sequencing over-represented cells with high TCR expression.

This clone was seen only a few times. Its antigen is currently unknown. The CDR3 has 14 amino acids. Germline assignment: CDR1 SGHNT and CDR2 YYREEE (reference sequence). The germline V and J ends were trimmed by 6 bases and 7 bases, with 17 bases remaining between them. What was sequenced were expressed TCRB transcripts, since all of the isolated RNA had been reverse transcribed. TCRdb keeps only in-frame clones here, not all; method: immunoSEQ multiplex PCR. The data contain a few hundred thousand clones, roughly 15% of them seen just once; the ten biggest clones take up about 0.018%. This clonotype originated in a woman between 18 and 29 years old in good health. V usage is TRBV5-4 and J usage is TRBJ2-1; D gene unclear. The source material was naive CD4+ T cells from blood. In DNA form, the CDR3 reads TGTGCCAGCACCCTCAAGACTCGGTGGAATGAGCAGTTCTTC. Translation gives CASTLKTRWNEQFF. The whole variable domain, filled in from reference TRBV5-4 and TRBJ2-1, reads ETGVTQSPTHLIKTRGQQVTLRCSSQSGHNTVSWYQQALGQGPQFIFQYYREEENGRGNFPPRFSGLQFPNYSSELNVNALELDDSALYLCASTLKTRWNEQFFGPGTRLTVL.